What follows are 22 T cell receptor beta chains derived from one specimen sequenced in a study of OX40 agonist ivuxolimab in advanced cancers. Profiled with immunoSEQ multiplex PCR; TCRdb holds only in-frame clones, not every one. The sample consists of 98,000 or so clones, approximately 94% of them appearing once. Sequenced material: CD4+ or CD8+ T cells sorted from blood, taken in a trial of the OX40 agonist ivuxolimab. The source of these receptors is an adult with an advanced solid tumor such as melanoma, head and neck, liver or kidney cancer.

The gene calls are TRBV19 and TRBJ1-2, with TRBD1 matching 9 bases. This CDR3 has 20 amino acids. With 7 bases clipped from V and 6 bases from J, the junction kept 27 bases outside the gene matches. Germline assignment: CDR1 LNHDA and CDR2 SQIVND (reference sequence). Written as DNA, the CDR3 is TGTGCCAGTACCACGGGTTCCTGGGACAGGGAAAGGAGTAAGGGTGATGGCTACACCTTC. Its protein is CASTTGSWDRERSKGDGYTF.

The gene calls are TRBV5-1 and TRBJ1-1; 7 nucleotides match TRBD1. From germline, CDR1 is SGHRS and CDR2 YFSETQ. The CDR3 runs 14 residues. The V gene end was trimmed by 2 bases and the J gene end by 4 bases; junction bases not matched to a gene: 5. The CDR3, as DNA: TGCGCCAGCAGCTTAACAGGGGAAGGCACTGAAGCTTTCTTT. This encodes CASSLTGEGTEAFF.

This chain connects TRBV12-5 to TRBJ2-5, with 7 positions matching TRBD1. There are 14 residues in the CDR3. Germline CDR1 and CDR2: LGHNT and FRNRAP. Trimming cost V 1 base and J 4 bases; bases outside gene matches: 3. CDR3 DNA sequence: TGTGCTAGTGGTTTGGGTAACAGGGGAGAGACCCAGTACTTC. Translating gives CASGLGNRGETQYF.

CDR3 sequence (DNA): TGTGCCACCCAAGTCCCAAAAAAGCTCTCTGGCTACACCTTC. Translating gives CATQVPKKLSGYTF. The chain carries TRBV10-3 and TRBJ1-2; D unclear. Germline V gene sequence: CDR1 ENHRY, CDR2 SYGVKD. The CDR3 is 14 residues long. The V end was cut by 10 bases, the J end by 7 bases, with 22 bases between.

The chain carries TRBV5-1 and TRBJ1-2, with D hard to call. Trimming left V 0 bases short and J 3 bases short, with 9 bases between. Per germline, CDR1 SGHRS and CDR2 YFSETQ. CDR3 length equals 14 residues. The CDR3 loop reads CASSLGPSDYGYTF. The DNA of the CDR3 is TGCGCCAGCAGCTTGGGACCATCGGACTATGGCTACACCTTC.

This clone was seen just once. This rearrangement joins TRBV7-6 to TRBJ2-3; TRBD1 aligns across 8 bases. Germline assignment: CDR1 SGHVS and CDR2 FNYEAQ. The CDR3 totals 14 residues. V dropped 5 bases and J dropped 6; count of bases not matched to a gene: 7. CDR3 in DNA: TGTGCCAGCAGCCCAGGGACAGGTGGGGATACGCAGTATTTT. It specifies CASSPGTGGDTQYF. The full variable domain, with the rest looked up from reference TRBV7-6 and TRBJ2-3, is GAGVSQSPRYKVTKRGQDVALRCDPISGHVSLYWYRQALGQGPEFLTYFNYEAQQDKSGLPNDRFSAERPEGSISTLTIQRTEQRDSAMYRCASSPGTGGDTQYFGPGTRLTVL.

This rearrangement joins TRBV19 to TRBJ2-6; D is ambiguous. The CDR3 spans 13 residues. Germline V gene data show CDR1 as LNHDA and CDR2 as SQIVND (reference sequence). Deletions cut 7 bases from V and 2 bases from J, with 6 bases between. The CDR3 region has the DNA TGTGCCAGTAAGGGCCCTGGGGCCAACGTCCTGACTTTC. As protein: CASKGPGANVLTF.

In regard to this clone: Its ends do not fully match the called genes, so a read error is possible. The rearrangement uses TRBV7-7 and TRBJ2-7, with 9 positions matching TRBD1. CDR1 SSHAT and CDR2 FNYEAQ come from the germline V gene (reference sequence). The CDR3 is made up of 15 amino acids. The CDR3 region is CASSPGTGSSYEQYF. The CDR3 DNA follows: TGTGCTAGCAGCCCTGGGACAGGGAGCTCCTACGAGCAGTACTTC.

The V gene is TRBV6-1, the J gene TRBJ2-1; no definite D call. The CDR3 extends over 12 amino acids. The germline V gene has CDR1 MNHNS and CDR2 SASEGT. The V end was cut by 6 bases, the J end by 9 bases, with 12 bases between. The CDR3 nucleotides read TGTGCCAGCAGGGGTGGGTCTGGTGAGCAGTTCTTC. Protein sequence: CASRGGSGEQFF.

The V and J genes are TRBV4-2 and TRBJ2-5; 12 positions match TRBD2. Trimming took 4 bases from V and 2 from J; bases not matched to a gene: 5. CDR3 length: 16 residues. Germline values: CDR1 LGHNA, CDR2 YNFKEQ. The CDR3 spells CASSPGTSGSQETQYF. The CDR3 DNA follows: TGTGCCAGCAGCCCCGGGACTAGCGGGTCACAAGAGACCCAGTACTTC.

The chain couples TRBV7-9 to TRBJ1-1; 7 positions agree with TRBD1. The CDR3 loop spans 16 amino acids. Trimming cost V 4 bases and J 10 bases; bases outside gene matches: 18. The germline V gene has CDR1 SEHNR and CDR2 FQNEAQ (reference sequence). The CDR3 DNA reads TGTGCCAGCAGCTCACACCGGACAGGTCCCCAGGTCGGAGCTTTCTTT. As protein: CASSSHRTGPQVGAFF. The variable domain in full, completed from reference TRBV7-9 and TRBJ1-1, reads DTGVSQNPRHKITKRGQNVTFRCDPISEHNRLYWYRQTLGQGPEFLTYFQNEAQLEKSRLLSDRFSAERPKGSFSTLEIQRTEQGDSAMYLCASSSHRTGPQVGAFFGQGTRLTVV.

This chain joins TRBV11-1 and TRBJ1-2; D is uncertain. V lost 3 bases and J 4 bases, leaving 9 bases between the germline ends. Germline CDR1 and CDR2: SGHAT and FQDESV (reference sequence). CDR3 length: 13 residues. The CDR3 here is CASSLDRSYGYTF. The CDR3 DNA reads TGTGCCAGCAGCTTGGACCGTAGCTATGGCTACACCTTC.

The chain carries TRBV10-3 and TRBJ2-6, with TRBD1 matching 7 bases. Trimming took 2 bases from V and 1 from J; bases not matched to a gene: 2. The CDR3 has 16 amino acids. The germline V gene has CDR1 ENHRY and CDR2 SYGVKD. DNA of the CDR3: TGTGCCATCAGTGAGAACAGGGGATCTGGGGCCAACGTCCTGACTTTC. Residues: CAISENRGSGANVLTF.

This clone has only one observation. V is TRBV5-5 and J is TRBJ1-5, with D unresolved. Trimming left V 4 bases short and J 7 bases short, with 12 bases between. CDR3 length: 13 residues. Per the germline V gene, CDR1 is SGHKS and CDR2 is YYEKEE (reference sequence). Here the CDR3 reads CASSVDRAQPQHF. CDR3 coding DNA: TGTGCCAGCAGCGTGGACCGGGCACAGCCCCAGCATTTT.

V usage is TRBV4-1 and J usage is TRBJ2-7, with 15 positions matching TRBD2. The CDR3 loop spans 16 amino acids. Germline trimming cut 7 bases from V and 7 bases from J; bases unmatched to any gene: 11. CDR1 is MGHRA and CDR2 is YSYEKL in the germline V gene. CDR3 residues: CASTANPGLAGGEQYF. CDR3 coding DNA: TGCGCCAGCACCGCAAACCCGGGACTAGCGGGGGGTGAGCAGTACTTC.

The sample holds a few counts of this clone. The chain has TRBV28 and TRBJ2-1; 8 bases are shared with TRBD2. CDR3 length: 18 residues. Germline V gene data show CDR1 as MDHEN and CDR2 as SYDVKM. V trimming: 4 bases; J trimming: 3 bases; junction bases outside the gene matches: 14. Written as DNA, the CDR3 is TGTGCCAGCAGTTCGATAGGCGTGTTGCTAGCGGGCTACAATGAGCAGTTCTTC. As protein: CASSSIGVLLAGYNEQFF.

This chain joins TRBV5-8 and TRBJ1-4, with 10 bases fitting TRBD1. The CDR3 is made up of 15 amino acids. The germline V gene encodes CDR1 SGHTS and CDR2 YDEGEE. J lost 8 bases, V lost 4 bases, and 8 bases had no gene match. The CDR3 bases are TGTGCCAGCAGCGGGGGACAGGGGCGAAGGGAAAAACTGTTTTTT. Amino acid sequence: CASSGGQGRREKLFF.

This rearrangement joins TRBV19 to TRBJ1-2; TRBD1 might be the D (5 bases). V was pared by 7 bases and J by 0 bases, with 12 bases between. CDR3 length: 14 amino acids. Germline CDR1 and CDR2: LNHDA and SQIVND (reference sequence). CDR3 DNA sequence: TGTGCCAGTATTGGTAGGGGATCTAACTATGGCTACACCTTC. This translates into CASIGRGSNYGYTF.

The chain is built from TRBV27 and TRBJ1-2; D gene uncertain. Germline values: CDR1 MNHEY, CDR2 SMNVEV (reference sequence). CDR3 length: 15 residues. Trimming cost V 4 bases and J 2 bases, with 14 bases left between them. CDR3 protein: CASSSLMNRNYGYTF. CDR3 DNA: TGTGCCAGCAGTTCCCTAATGAACCGCAACTATGGCTACACCTTC.

This rearrangement joins TRBV10-3 to TRBJ2-1, with D uncertain. Trimming took 10 bases from V and 8 from J, leaving 12 bases between them. The length of the CDR3 is 11 residues. In germline, CDR1 is ENHRY, CDR2 SYGVKD. CDR3 protein: CASRSGHEQFF. DNA of the CDR3: TGTGCCAGCCGTTCAGGTCATGAGCAGTTCTTC.

The CDR3 nucleotides are TGTGCCAGCAGCTCTCTCGGCACCGGCTCTGAAGCTTTCTTT. Translating it yields CASSSLGTGSEAFF. The chain is built from TRBV7-9 and TRBJ1-1; D unresolved. CDR1 and CDR2 from the germline V gene are SEHNR and FQNEAQ (reference sequence). V was pared by 4 bases and J by 6 bases, with 15 bases between. The CDR3 runs to 14 residues. The entire variable domain, with the rest obtained from reference TRBV7-9 and TRBJ1-1, is as follows: DTGVSQNPRHKITKRGQNVTFRCDPISEHNRLYWYRQTLGQGPEFLTYFQNEAQLEKSRLLSDRFSAERPKGSFSTLEIQRTEQGDSAMYLCASSSLGTGSEAFFGQGTRLTVV.

This clone was observed a single time. V is TRBV7-3 and J is TRBJ1-1; 7 bases line up with TRBD1. Germline CDR1 and CDR2: SGHTA and FQGTGA. CDR3 size: 14 residues. The J segment lost 6 bases and the V segment lost 5 bases, leaving 9 bases of the junction unmatched. The CDR3 DNA reads as TGTGCCAGCAGCCGGACGACAGGGTCGGCTGAAGCTTTCTTT. This codes for CASSRTTGSAEAFF.